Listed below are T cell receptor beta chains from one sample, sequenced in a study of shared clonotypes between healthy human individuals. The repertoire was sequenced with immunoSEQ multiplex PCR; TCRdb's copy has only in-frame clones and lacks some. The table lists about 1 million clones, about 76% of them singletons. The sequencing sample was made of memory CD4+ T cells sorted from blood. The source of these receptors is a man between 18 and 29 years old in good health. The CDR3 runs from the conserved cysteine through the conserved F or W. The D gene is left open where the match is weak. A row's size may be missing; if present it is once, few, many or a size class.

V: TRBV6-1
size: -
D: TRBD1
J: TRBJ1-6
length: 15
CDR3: CASSRRGANNSPLHF
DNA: TGTGCCAGCAGTCGCAGGGGGGCTAATAATTCACCCCTCCACTTT

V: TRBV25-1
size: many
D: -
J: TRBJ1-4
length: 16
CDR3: CASSDPLGGRDEKLFF
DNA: TGTGCCAGCAGTGACCCTCTCGGGGGGCGCGATGAAAAACTGTTTTTT

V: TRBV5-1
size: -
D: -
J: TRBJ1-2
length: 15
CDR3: CASSPDSHPNYGYTF
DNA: TGCGCCAGCAGCCCGGACAGCCACCCTAACTATGGCTACACCTTC

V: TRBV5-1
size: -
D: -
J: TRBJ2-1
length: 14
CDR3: CASSLRTRYNEQFF
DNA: TGCGCCAGCAGCCTGCGGACGAGGTACAATGAGCAGTTCTTC

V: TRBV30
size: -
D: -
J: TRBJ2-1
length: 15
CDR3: CAWSDGQSSYNEQFF
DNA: TGTGCCTGGAGTGATGGACAGAGCTCCTACAATGAGCAGTTCTTC

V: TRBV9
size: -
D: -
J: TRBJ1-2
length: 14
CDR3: CASSVEPEWGGYTF
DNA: TGTGCCAGCAGCGTCGAACCCGAGTGGGGAGGCTACACCTTC

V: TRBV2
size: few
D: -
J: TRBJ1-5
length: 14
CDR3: CASSVDGGNQPQHF
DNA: TGTGCCAGCAGTGTGGACGGCGGTAATCAGCCCCAGCATTTT

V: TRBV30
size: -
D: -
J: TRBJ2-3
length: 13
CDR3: CAWRGTKTNTQYF
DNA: TGTGCCTGGAGGGGGACAAAGACCAATACGCAGTATTTT

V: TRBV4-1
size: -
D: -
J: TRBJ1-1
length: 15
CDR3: CASSQVPGANTEAFF
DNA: TGCGCCAGCAGCCAAGTTCCGGGGGCGAACACTGAAGCTTTCTTT

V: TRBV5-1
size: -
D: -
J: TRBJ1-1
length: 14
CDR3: CASTSTAGNTEAFF
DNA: TGCGCCAGCACTTCCACGGCCGGAAACACTGAAGCTTTCTTT

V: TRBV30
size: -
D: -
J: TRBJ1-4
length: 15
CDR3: CAWSVLGAAGEKLFF
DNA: TGTGCCTGGAGTGTACTCGGGGCGGCTGGGGAAAAACTGTTTTTT

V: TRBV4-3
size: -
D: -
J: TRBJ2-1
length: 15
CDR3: CASSQAGSSYNEQFF
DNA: TGCGCCAGCAGCCAAGCGGGTTCATCCTACAATGAGCAGTTCTTC

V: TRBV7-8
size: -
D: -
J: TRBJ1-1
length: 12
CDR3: CASSLGGSEAFF
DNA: TGTGCCAGCAGCTTGGGAGGAAGCGAAGCTTTCTTT

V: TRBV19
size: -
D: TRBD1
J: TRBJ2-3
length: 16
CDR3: CASSVTGGSGTDTQYF
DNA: TGTGCCAGTAGTGTAACAGGGGGAAGTGGCACAGATACGCAGTATTTT

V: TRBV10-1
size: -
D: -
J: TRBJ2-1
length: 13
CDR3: CATWHRSVNEQFF
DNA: TGCGCCACGTGGCACAGGTCGGTTAATGAGCAGTTCTTC

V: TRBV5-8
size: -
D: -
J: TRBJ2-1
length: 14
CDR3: CASSLGDTYNEQFF
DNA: TGTGCCAGCAGCTTGGGCGACACTTACAATGAGCAGTTCTTC

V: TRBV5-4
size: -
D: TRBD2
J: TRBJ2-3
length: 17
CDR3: CASSPAPAGGVGHTQYF
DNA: TGTGCCAGCAGCCCGGCCCCGGCGGGAGGAGTGGGACATACGCAGTATTTT

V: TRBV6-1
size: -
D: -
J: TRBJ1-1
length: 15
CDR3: CASSEVRALNTEAFF
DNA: TGTGCCAGCAGTGAAGTGAGGGCCCTGAACACTGAAGCTTTCTTT

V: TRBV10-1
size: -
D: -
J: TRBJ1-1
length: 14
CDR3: CASSESNGITEAFF
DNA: TGCGCCAGCAGTGAGTCGAACGGGATCACTGAAGCTTTCTTT

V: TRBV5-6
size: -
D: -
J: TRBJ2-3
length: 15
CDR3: CASSRRAPGGDTQYF
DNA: TGTGCCAGCAGCCGGAGGGCACCCGGGGGAGATACGCAGTATTTT

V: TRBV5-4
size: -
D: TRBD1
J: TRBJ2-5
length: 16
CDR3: CASSLGWDRGKATQYF
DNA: TGTGCCAGCAGCTTGGGGTGGGACAGGGGCAAAGCGACCCAGTACTTC

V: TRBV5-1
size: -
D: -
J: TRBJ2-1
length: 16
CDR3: CASSLDYSGSYNEQFF
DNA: TGCGCCAGCAGCTTGGATTACAGTGGCTCCTACAATGAGCAGTTCTTC

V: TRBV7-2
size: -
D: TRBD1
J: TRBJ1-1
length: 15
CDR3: CASSHRQGRNTEAFF
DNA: TGTGCCAGCAGCCACAGACAGGGGAGGAACACTGAAGCTTTCTTT

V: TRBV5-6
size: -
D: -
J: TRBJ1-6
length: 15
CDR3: CATSWGGAGNSPLHF
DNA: TGTGCCACCTCCTGGGGGGGCGCGGGGAATTCACCCCTCCACTTT

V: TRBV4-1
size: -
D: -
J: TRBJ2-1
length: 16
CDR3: CASSHLQGGAYNEQFF
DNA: TGCGCCAGCAGCCACCTACAGGGGGGGGCCTACAATGAGCAGTTCTTC

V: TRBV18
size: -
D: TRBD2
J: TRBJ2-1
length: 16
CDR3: CASSSPGLADYNEQFF
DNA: TGTGCCAGCTCATCACCGGGACTAGCGGATTACAATGAGCAGTTCTTC

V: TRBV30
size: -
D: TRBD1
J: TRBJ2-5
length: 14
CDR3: CAWSERGPRETQYF
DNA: TGTGCCTGGAGTGAAAGGGGGCCACGGGAGACCCAGTACTTC

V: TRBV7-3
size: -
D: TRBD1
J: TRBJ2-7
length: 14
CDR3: CASSLGDRGYEQYF
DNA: TGTGCCAGCAGCTTAGGGGACAGGGGTTACGAGCAGTACTTC

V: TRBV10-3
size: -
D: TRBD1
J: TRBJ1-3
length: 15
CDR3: CAITDRTGTGNTIYF
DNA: TGTGCCATCACAGATCGGACAGGGACTGGAAACACCATATATTTT

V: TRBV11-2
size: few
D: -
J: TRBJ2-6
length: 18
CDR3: CASSLEGGGGTGANVLTF
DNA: TGTGCCAGCAGCTTAGAAGGAGGCGGGGGCACTGGGGCCAACGTCCTGACTTTC

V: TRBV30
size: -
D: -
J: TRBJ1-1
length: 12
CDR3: CAWTGVHTEAFF
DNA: TGTGCCTGGACGGGGGTGCACACTGAAGCTTTCTTT

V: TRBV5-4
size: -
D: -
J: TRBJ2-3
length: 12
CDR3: CASSPSTDTQYF
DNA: TGTGCCAGCAGCCCGAGCACAGATACGCAGTATTTT

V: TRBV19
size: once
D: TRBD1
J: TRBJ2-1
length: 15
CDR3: CASSLRQGWNNEQFF
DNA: TGTGCCAGTAGTCTCCGACAGGGTTGGAACAATGAGCAGTTCTTC

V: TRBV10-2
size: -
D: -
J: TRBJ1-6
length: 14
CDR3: CASSEPGKGSPLHF
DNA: TGCGCCAGCAGTGAGCCAGGGAAGGGTTCACCCCTCCACTTT

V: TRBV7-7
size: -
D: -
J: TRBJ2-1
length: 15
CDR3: CASSPRFGPDNEQFF
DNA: TGTGCTAGCAGCCCTCGGTTTGGCCCCGACAATGAGCAGTTCTTC

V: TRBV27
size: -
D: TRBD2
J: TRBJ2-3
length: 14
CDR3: CASSPVWTRGTQYF
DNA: TGTGCCAGCAGTCCCGTGTGGACTAGGGGTACGCAGTATTTT

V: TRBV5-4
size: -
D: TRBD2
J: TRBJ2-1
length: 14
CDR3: CASSLTSGYNEQFF
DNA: TGTGCCAGCAGCCTCACTAGCGGTTACAATGAGCAGTTCTTC

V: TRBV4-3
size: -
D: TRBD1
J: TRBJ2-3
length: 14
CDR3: CASSQTGGTDTQYF
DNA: TGCGCCAGCAGCCAGACAGGGGGCACAGATACGCAGTATTTT

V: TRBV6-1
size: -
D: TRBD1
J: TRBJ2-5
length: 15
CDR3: CASRRGQTYQETQYF
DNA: TGTGCCAGCAGGAGGGGACAGACGTACCAAGAGACCCAGTACTTC

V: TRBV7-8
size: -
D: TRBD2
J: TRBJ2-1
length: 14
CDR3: CASSSTSGKGEQFF
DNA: TGTGCCAGCAGCTCCACTAGCGGGAAGGGTGAGCAGTTCTTC

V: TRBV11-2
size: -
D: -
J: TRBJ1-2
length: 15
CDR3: CASSLGGTDNYGYTF
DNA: TGTGCCAGCAGCCTCGGGGGGACGGATAACTATGGCTACACCTTC

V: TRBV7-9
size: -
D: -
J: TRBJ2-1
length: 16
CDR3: CASSFNRLPRNNEQFF
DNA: TGTGCCAGCAGCTTCAATCGACTTCCCCGCAACAATGAGCAGTTCTTC

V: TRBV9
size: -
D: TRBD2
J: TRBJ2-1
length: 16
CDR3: CASSPASGSSYNEQFF
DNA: TGTGCCAGCAGCCCAGCTAGCGGAAGCTCCTACAATGAGCAGTTCTTC

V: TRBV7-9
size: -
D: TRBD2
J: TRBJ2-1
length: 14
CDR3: CASSLSGGDNEQFF
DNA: TGTGCCAGCAGCTTGAGCGGGGGGGACAATGAGCAGTTCTTC

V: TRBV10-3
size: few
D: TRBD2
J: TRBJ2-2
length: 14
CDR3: CAVLAGGPAGELFF
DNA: TGTGCCGTACTAGCGGGGGGGCCGGCAGGGGAGCTGTTTTTT

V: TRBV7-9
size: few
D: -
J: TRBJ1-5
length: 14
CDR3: CASSLEGGTQPQHF
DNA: TGTGCCAGCAGCTTAGAGGGAGGCACTCAGCCCCAGCATTTT

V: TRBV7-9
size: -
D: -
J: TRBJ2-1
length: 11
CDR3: CASSTDNEQFF
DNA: TGTGCCAGCAGCACCGACAATGAGCAGTTCTTC

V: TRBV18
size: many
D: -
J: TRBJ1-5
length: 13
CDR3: CASSPGDRQPQHF
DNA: TGTGCCAGCTCACCTGGAGACCGCCAGCCCCAGCATTTT

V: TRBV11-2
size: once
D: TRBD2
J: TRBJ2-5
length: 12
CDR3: CASSWRGETQYF
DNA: TGTGCCAGCAGCTGGCGGGGGGAGACCCAGTACTTC